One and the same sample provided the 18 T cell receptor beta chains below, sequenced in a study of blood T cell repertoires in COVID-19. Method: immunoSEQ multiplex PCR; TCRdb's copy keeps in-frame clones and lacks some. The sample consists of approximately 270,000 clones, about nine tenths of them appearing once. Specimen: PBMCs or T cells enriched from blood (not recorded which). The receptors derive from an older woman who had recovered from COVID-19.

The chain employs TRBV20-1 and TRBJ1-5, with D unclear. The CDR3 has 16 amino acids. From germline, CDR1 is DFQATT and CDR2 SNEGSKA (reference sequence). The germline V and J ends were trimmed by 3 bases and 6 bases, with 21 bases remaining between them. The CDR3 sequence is CSASGLRAGRVQPQHF. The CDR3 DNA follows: TGCAGTGCTAGTGGACTGAGGGCAGGAAGGGTTCAGCCCCAGCATTTT.

CDR3 loop: CASSLSPRSGGYGYTF. The CDR3 region has the DNA TGTGCCAGCAGCCTTTCTCCAAGGAGTGGAGGCTATGGCTACACCTTC. This chain joins TRBV7-3 and TRBJ1-2, with unresolved D. V was shortened by 5 bases and J by 4 bases, with 20 bases between the two germline ends. The CDR3 contains 16 residues. The germline V gene encodes CDR1 SGHTA and CDR2 FQGTGA.

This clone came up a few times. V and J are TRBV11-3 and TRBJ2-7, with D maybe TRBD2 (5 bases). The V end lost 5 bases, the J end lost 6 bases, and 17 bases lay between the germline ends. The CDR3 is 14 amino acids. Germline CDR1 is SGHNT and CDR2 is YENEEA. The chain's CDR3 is CASSRGWAPGEQYF. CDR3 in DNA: TGTGCCAGCAGCCGCGGGTGGGCGCCGGGCGAGCAGTACTTC.

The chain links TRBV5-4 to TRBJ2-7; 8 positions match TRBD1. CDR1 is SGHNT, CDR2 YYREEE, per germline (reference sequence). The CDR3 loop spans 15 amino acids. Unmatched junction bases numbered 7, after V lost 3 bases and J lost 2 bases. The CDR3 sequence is CASSSLGQGTYEQYF. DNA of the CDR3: TGTGCCAGCAGCTCATTAGGACAGGGAACCTACGAGCAGTACTTC.

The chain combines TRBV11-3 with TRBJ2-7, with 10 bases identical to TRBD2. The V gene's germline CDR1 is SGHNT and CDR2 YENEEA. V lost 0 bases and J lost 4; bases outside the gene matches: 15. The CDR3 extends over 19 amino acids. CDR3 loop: CASSLDRPLISGGVYEQYF. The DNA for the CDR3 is TGTGCCAGCAGCTTAGATAGGCCCCTGATCAGCGGGGGGGTTTACGAGCAGTACTTC.

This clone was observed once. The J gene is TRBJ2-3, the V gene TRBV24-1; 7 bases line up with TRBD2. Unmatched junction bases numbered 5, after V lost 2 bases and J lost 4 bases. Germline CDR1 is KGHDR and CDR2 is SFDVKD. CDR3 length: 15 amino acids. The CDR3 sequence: CATSDWLREADTQYF. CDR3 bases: TGTGCCACCAGTGATTGGCTTCGGGAGGCAGATACGCAGTATTTT.

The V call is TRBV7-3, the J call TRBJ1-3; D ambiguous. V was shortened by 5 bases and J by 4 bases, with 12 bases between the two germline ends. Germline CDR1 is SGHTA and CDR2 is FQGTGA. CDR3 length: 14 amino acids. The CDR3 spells CASSPGPPGNTIYF. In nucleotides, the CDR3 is TGTGCCAGCAGCCCTGGGCCGCCAGGAAACACCATATATTTT.

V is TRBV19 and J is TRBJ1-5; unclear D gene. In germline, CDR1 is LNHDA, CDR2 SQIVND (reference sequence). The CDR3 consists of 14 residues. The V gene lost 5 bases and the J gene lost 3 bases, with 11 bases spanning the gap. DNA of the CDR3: TGTGCCAGTAGTCCCAGACAAGTCAATCAGCCCCAGCATTTT. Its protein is CASSPRQVNQPQHF.

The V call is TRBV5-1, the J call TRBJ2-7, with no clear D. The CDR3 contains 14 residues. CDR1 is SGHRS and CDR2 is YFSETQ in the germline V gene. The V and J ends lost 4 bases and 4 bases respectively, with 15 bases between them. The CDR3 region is CASSPALPGYEQYF. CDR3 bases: TGCGCCAGCAGCCCAGCGCTCCCCGGGTACGAGCAGTACTTC.

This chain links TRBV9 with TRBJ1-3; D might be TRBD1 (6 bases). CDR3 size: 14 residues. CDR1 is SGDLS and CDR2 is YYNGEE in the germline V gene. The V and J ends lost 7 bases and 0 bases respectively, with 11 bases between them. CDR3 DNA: TGTGCCAGCGAACGACAGGACTCTGGAAACACCATATATTTT. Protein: CASERQDSGNTIYF. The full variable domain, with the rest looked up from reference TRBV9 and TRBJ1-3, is DSGVTQTPKHLITATGQRVTLRCSPRSGDLSVYWYQQSLDQGLQFLIQYYNGEERAKGNILERFSAQQFPDLHSELNLSSLELGDSALYFCASERQDSGNTIYFGEGSWLTVV.

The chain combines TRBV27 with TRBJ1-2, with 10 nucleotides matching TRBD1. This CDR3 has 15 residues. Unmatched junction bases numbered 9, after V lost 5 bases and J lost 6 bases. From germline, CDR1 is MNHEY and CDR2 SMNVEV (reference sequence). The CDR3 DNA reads TGTGCCAGCAGTCCGTTGGGACAGGGGTCGCATGGCTACACCTTC. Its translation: CASSPLGQGSHGYTF.

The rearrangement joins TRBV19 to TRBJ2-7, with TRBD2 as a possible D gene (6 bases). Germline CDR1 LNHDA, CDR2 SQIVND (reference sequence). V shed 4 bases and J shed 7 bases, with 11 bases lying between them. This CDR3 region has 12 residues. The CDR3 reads CASSRSAGEQYF. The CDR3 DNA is TGTGCCAGTAGTAGGTCGGCGGGAGAGCAGTACTTC.

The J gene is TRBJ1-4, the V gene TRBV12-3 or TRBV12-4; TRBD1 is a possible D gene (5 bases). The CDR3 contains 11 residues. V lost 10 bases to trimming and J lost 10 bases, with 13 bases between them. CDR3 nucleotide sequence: TGTGCCACCACCCAGGGAGGAAAACTGTTTTTT. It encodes CATTQGGKLFF.

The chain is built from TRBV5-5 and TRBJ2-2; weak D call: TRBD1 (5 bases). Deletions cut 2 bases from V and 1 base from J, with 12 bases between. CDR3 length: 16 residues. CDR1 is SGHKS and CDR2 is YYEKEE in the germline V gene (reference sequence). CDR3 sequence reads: CASSFQGGQNTGELFF. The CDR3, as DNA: TGTGCCAGCAGCTTCCAAGGCGGACAGAACACCGGGGAGCTGTTTTTT.

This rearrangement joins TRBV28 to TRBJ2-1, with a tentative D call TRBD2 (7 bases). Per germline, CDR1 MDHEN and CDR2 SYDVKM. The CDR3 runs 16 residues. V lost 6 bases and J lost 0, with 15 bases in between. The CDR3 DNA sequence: TGTGCCAGCAGCCCTTGGGGGGGGGCCTCCTACAATGAGCAGTTCTTC. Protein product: CASSPWGGASYNEQFF.

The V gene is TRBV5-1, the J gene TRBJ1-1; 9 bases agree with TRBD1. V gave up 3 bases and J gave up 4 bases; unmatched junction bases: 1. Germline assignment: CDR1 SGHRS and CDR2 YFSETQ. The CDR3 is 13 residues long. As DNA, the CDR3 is TGCGCCAGCAGCTGGACAGGGGCCACTGAAGCTTTCTTT. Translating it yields CASSWTGATEAFF.

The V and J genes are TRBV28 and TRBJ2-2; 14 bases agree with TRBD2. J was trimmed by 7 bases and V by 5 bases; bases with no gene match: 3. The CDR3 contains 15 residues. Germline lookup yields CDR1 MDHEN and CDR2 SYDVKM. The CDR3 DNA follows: TGTGCCAGCAGTACGACTAGCGGGGGGGTCGGGGAGCTGTTTTTT. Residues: CASSTTSGGVGELFF. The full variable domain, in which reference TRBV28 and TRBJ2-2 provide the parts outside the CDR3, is DVKVTQSSRYLVKRTGEKVFLECVQDMDHENMFWYRQDPGLGLRLIYFSYDVKMKEKGDIPEGYSVSREKKERFSLILESASTNQTSMYLCASSTTSGGVGELFFGEGSRLTVL.

The DNA of the CDR3 is TGCGCCAGCAGCTGGGGGACAGGGGGCTACGAGCAGTACTTC. Translation gives CASSWGTGGYEQYF. This rearrangement joins TRBV5-1 to TRBJ2-7; TRBD1 aligns across 11 bases. Germline V gives CDR1 SGHRS, CDR2 YFSETQ. The length of the CDR3 is 14 residues. V shed 3 bases and J 3 bases; nucleotides not matched to a gene: 2.